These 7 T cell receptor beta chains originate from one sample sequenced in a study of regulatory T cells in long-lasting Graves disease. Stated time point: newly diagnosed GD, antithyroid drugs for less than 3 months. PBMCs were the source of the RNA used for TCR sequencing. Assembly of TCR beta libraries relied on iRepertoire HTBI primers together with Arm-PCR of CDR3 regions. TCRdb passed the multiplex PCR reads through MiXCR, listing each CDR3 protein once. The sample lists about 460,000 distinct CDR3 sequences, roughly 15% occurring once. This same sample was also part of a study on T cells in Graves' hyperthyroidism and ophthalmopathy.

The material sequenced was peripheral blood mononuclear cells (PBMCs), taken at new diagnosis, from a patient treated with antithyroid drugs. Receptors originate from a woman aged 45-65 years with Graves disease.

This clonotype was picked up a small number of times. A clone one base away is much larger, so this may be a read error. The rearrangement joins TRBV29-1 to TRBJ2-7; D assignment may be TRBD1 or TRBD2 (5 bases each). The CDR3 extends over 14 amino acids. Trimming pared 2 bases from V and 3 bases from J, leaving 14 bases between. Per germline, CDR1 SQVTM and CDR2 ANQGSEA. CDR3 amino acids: CSVETGAGYYEQYF. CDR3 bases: TGCAGCGTTGAAACCGGGGCAGGGTACTACGAGCAGTACTTC.

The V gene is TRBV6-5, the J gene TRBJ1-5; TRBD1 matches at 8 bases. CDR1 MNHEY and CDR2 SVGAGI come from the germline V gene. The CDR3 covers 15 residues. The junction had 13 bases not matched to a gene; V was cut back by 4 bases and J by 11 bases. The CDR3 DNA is TGTGCCAGCAGTTTACGGACAGGGAGCACACAGACCCAGCATTTT. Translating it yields CASSLRTGSTQTQHF.

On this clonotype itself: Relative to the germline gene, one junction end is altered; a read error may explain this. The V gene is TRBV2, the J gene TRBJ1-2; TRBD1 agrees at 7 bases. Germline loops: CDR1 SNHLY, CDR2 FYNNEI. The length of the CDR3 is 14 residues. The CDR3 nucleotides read TGTGCCAGCAAACGACAGGGTGGGGGCTATGGCTACGCCTTC. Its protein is CASKRQGGGYGYAF.

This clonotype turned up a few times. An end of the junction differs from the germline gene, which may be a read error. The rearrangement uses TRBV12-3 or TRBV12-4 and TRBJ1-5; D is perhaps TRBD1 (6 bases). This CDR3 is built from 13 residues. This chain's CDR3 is CASSSPSDRLRDF. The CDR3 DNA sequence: TGTGCCAGCAGTTCGCCTTCAGACAGGCTAAGGGATTTT.

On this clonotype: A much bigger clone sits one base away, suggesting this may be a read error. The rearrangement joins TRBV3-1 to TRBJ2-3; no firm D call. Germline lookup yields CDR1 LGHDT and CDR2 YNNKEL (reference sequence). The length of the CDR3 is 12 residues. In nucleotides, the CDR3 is TGTGCCAGCAGCCAAGCCACAGATAGGCAGTATTTT. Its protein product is CASSQATDRQYF.

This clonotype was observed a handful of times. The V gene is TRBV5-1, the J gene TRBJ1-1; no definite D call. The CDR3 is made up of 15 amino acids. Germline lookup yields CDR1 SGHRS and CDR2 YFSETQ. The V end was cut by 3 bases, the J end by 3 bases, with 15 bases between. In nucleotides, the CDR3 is TGCGCCAGCAGCTCCGGTACAAAGCAGTACACTGAAGCTTTCTTT. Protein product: CASSSGTKQYTEAFF.

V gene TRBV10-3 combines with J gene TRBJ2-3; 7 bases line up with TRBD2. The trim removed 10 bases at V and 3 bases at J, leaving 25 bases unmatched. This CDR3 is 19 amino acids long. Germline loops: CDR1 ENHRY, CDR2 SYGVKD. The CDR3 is CATWGGLDRPSGKTDTQYF. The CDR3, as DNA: TGTGCCACCTGGGGCGGGTTGGACCGGCCTAGCGGAAAAACAGATACGCAGTATTTT.